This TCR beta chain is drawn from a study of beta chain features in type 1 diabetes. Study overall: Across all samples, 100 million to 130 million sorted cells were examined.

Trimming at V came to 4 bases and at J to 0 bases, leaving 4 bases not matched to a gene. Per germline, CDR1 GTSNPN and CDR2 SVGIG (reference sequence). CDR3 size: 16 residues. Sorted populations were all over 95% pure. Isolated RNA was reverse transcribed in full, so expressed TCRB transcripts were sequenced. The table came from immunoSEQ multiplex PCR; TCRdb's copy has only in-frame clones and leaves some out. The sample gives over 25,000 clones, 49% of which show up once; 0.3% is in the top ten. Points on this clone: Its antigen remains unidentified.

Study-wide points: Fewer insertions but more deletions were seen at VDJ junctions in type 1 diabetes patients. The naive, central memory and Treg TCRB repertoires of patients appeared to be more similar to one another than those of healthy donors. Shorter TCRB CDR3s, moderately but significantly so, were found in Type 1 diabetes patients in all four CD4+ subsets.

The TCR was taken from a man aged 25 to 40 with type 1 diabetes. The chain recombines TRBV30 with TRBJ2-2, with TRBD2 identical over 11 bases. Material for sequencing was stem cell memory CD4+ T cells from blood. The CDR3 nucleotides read TGTGCCTGGACTAGCGGGAGGACCTCGAACACCGGGGAGCTGTTTTTT. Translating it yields CAWTSGRTSNTGELFF.